Detailed here is one TCR beta chain. This sample was included in a study of blood T cell repertoires in COVID-19. Study overall: Some COVID-19 samples were acute and others convalescent; all came from the United States, Italy and Spain. The analysed material was cDNA or gDNA that came from T cells, B-cell-depleted T cells, or PBMCs.

The CDR3 length is 13 residues. V shed 4 bases, J shed 6 bases, and the junction held 5 bases outside the gene matches. Per germline, CDR1 SGHRS and CDR2 YFSETQ. In the original processing: Nucleated cell number was recorded as an estimate derived from reference gene primer amplification. Sequencing used immunoSEQ multiplex PCR; TCRdb keeps in-frame clones, though not all of them. The V and J calls and clone size are taken from that table; D and trimming were inferred from the DNA. This table holds over 150,000 clones, around 74% found once. The receptor comes from a woman older than 75 with acute or convalescent COVID-19. Input material: peripheral blood. This chain links TRBV5-1 with TRBJ1-2, with 8 bases that match TRBD1. The CDR3 DNA is TGCGCCAGCAGCGAACAGGGGGGGAATGGCTACACCTTC. Translated: CASSEQGGNGYTF.